The source of this T cell receptor (beta chain) is a study of T cell responses to AZD1222 COVID-19 vaccine (dated by TCRdb to the early 2020s). Turning to the overall study: TCR sequencing covered 230 or so trial participants: 200 to 210 given two doses of AZD1222 and approximately 25 given two doses of MenACWY control vaccine. Trial participants were enrolled by age into subgroups of 18-55, 56-69 and 70-plus years, and approximately 150, 30 and 60 TCR-sequenced participants, respectively, were included in these subgroups. Results the study describes overall, beyond this receptor: Conclusions about previously exposed vaccinees are limited because only five to seven AZD1222 recipients were SARS-CoV-2 seropositive at baseline. Participants were mostly white British, with more females than males. The authors suggested clonal diversity may have been underestimated. Reportedly, close to half of the unique spike-specific TCRs recognized epitopes lying outside the regions that are mutated in the B.1.351 and B.1.1.7 variants. In the small 56-69-year group, the increase in depth fell short of significance, most likely because of low power. After two AZD1222 doses, both the breadth and the depth of spike-specific TCRs were significantly higher than at day 0 and than in MenACWY recipients. Because no samples from the day 14 peak response were available, repertoires could be characterized only after the peak T cell response. The vaccine-associated CD4 TCRs covered the entire spike protein, and the dominant responses fell in regions 160-218 and 743-854.

The CDR3 regions of human TCRbeta chains were subjected to immunosequencing. As for the authors' bioinformatics: TCRs in the repertoires were matched against a reference library of SARS-CoV-2-specific TCRs that had been generated with the MIRA antigen-specificity platform. Breadth meant the fraction of unique TCRs that were SARS-CoV-2-associated, whereas depth meant the fraction of total T cells that were SARS-CoV-2-associated. Using the MIRA data, each spike-specific TCR was assigned both to the spike region to which the TCR was reactive and to a CD4 or CD8 class. Log10-transformed breadth and depth values were compared by one-way ANOVA with Sidak's multiple comparisons tests. What TCRdb holds here is the immuneACCESS table cut down to in-frame rearrangements. Part of the clones is not present; checked against another copy, under half of the missing clones reflect an unresolved V gene, and the others are unexplained. V and J calls and clone size come straight from that table; D and trimming were deduced from the DNA. The sample profile shows 65,000 to 100,000 clones; less than 95% of them were found once. Approximately 8% of the sample is in the top ten clones.

Worth noting for this clone: Its antigen is still unknown. Base qualities are missing; no much larger clone stands one base away.

At the junction V is shortened by 5 bases and J by 4 bases, with 9 bases in between. The germline V gene sets CDR1 to SQVTM and CDR2 to ANQGSEA. Reading from cysteine to phenylalanine, the CDR3 counts 12 amino acids. The sequence is cut down to CDR3 DNA, 36 bases in frame from base 1. Taken with the paper, the label for time point translates to: about 28 days (+/-7) after the second vaccine dose. AZD1222 recipients with second doses at about 4 weeks or about 12 weeks were pooled, because spike-specific TCR depth and breadth did not differ between schedules. The vaccinee samples were drawn from two UK trials, COV001 and COV002, one of which was a single-blind randomized controlled phase 2/3 trial testing AZD1222 (ChAdOx1 nCoV-19) in healthy adults. For TCRbeta chain sequencing, PBMC samples from trial participants were taken at day 0 and at day 28 after the second dose.

Sample: peripheral blood, taken 28 days after the second AZD1222 dose. The sequence came from an adult who received the AZD1222 COVID-19 vaccine. Recombination linked TRBV29-1 to TRBJ1-5; a tentative D match to TRBD1 spans 5 bases. In nucleotides, the sequence is TGCAGCGTTCAGACAGCTAATCAGCCCCAGCATTTT. This codes for CSVQTANQPQHF.